This T cell receptor (beta chain) was recovered during a study of shared T cell receptors in the human thymus (dated by TCRdb to the early 2020s). For the study in its entirety: The study examined how self-reactive, shared T-cell receptor alpha chains are generated in the human thymus.

About this clone: Its specific antigen is unknown. Base quality data are lacking; no much larger clone is found one base away.

Libraries were prepared through the immunoSEQ multiplex PCR assay. As stored in TCRdb, this immuneACCESS dataset retains in-frame rearrangements with V and J assigned. A fraction of the clones does not appear; measured against another copy, unresolved V genes explain less than half of the discrepancy, and the remainder lacks a known reason. For this sample there are 600,000 or so clones; 80% to 90% appear just once. About 0.0094% of the sample is held by the ten biggest clonotypes. The CDR1 and CDR2 encoded by the germline V gene (reference sequence) are MNHEY and SMNVEV. The CDR3 measures 16 amino acids from cysteine to phenylalanine. Left in the record is the CDR3 DNA by itself, 48 bases read in frame from the first base. The junction shows trimming of 6 bases on V and 3 bases on J, and the gene matches do not reach 11 bases of it. This sample was also put to use in a study of human thymus T cells. The second study's authors report: The donors were immunologically healthy infants in Finland who had open corrective cardiac surgery for congenital heart defects. The thymus tissue came from surgical resects taken out during corrective cardiac surgery. Biased V and J gene segment usage appeared to be present in both thymic and peripheral blood repertoires. Highly overlapping thymic TCR repertoires among unrelated individuals were reported in the related research. The study characterized TCR alpha and beta repertoires from under ten infant thymus samples and four related peripheral blood samples. Donor ages ranging from 7 to 244 days were recorded, and a handful of male and a couple of female infants were included in the cohort. After being mechanically released from the tissue, thymocytes were kept at -70 degrees C in pellets of about 10-32 million cells. A QIAsymphony instrument was used to extract genomic DNA from frozen cell pellets. The immunoSEQ multiplex PCR assay was used to amplify the TCRB and TCRAD loci from a standardized quantity of quality-controlled genomic DNA. The amplicons spanned the V(D)J region and were long enough to cover the CDR3 and allow V and J genes to be identified. Through the commercial immunoSEQ service, the amplicons were sequenced on an Illumina platform. Corrections for primer bias and sequencing errors followed previously described methods, while TCRAD and TCRB definitions were based on the IMGT database. Analysis of the repertoires was done with immunoSEQ Analyzer 3.0 and VDJTools and included basic statistics, V/J segment usage, diversity estimates, rarefaction and pairwise overlap. Diversity was estimated using the Chao1, ChaoE, Efron-Thisted, Shannon and inverse Simpson indices, and was also estimated on datasets down-sampled to the size of the smallest sample. Repertoire overlap was assessed by strict matching of CDR3 nucleotide sequence, V gene and J gene, and clustering was done by Jaccard-based multidimensional scaling. On average, thymus samples gave 750,000 to 1,000,000 unique TCRB clonotypes, whereas blood samples gave roughly 86,000.

Rearrangement joined TRBV27 to TRBJ1-5; TRBD1 matches 7 bases in the middle. This TCR was sampled from a boy younger than two with a congenital heart defect. Donor details come from another sample of the same person, matched by shared clones. Sample: thymocytes. The CDR3 is CASRREQGSPNQPQHF. The DNA sequence follows: TGTGCCAGCAGGCGAGAACAGGGGAGCCCCAATCAGCCCCAGCATTTT.